This T cell receptor (beta chain) was recorded in a study of a mutant IDH1 vaccine in newly diagnosed glioma. Study-level information: Following radiotherapy alone, or alongside temozolomide cycles, vaccination was started after an interval of 4-6 weeks.

A word on this clone: Its target is not known.

Germline values: CDR1 MDHEN, CDR2 SYDVKM. The CDR3 contains 14 residues. Trimming left V 4 bases short and J 0 bases short, with 8 bases between. As for time point: week 23, last vaccination. Every vaccine dose comprised 300 ug of mutant IDH1 20-mer peptide plus topical imiquimod. Donor diagnoses consisted of new WHO grade 3 or 4 IDH1-mutant, ATRX-lost astrocytomas. TCRdb's table, derived via immunoSEQ multiplex PCR, lists solely in-frame clones and lacks some. The repertoire holds tens of thousands of clones, with 80% to 90% as singletons. The material was PBMCs, obtained from a glioma patient whose treatment included an IDH1 peptide vaccine. This chain uses TRBV28 with TRBJ2-3; D may be TRBD2 (5 bases). This receptor was taken from a man aged 35-49 years with glioma. Here the CDR3 reads CASSSAASTDTQYF. As DNA, the CDR3 is TGTGCCAGCAGTTCAGCGGCCAGCACAGATACGCAGTATTTT.